The present T cell receptor (beta chain) was sequenced within a study of OX40 agonist ivuxolimab in advanced cancers. Study overall: Dosing consisted of intravenous ivuxolimab at 0.01 to 10 mg/kg every 2 weeks.

TCRdb's table, derived via immunoSEQ multiplex PCR, lists solely in-frame clones and lacks some. The top ten hold around 4.7% of the sample, which has about 46,000 clones, more than 85% seen once. Study-level findings and limits: Low normalized clonal expansion also occurred in some nonresponding patients. Both blood CD4+ and CD8+ T cells showed clonal growth by week 6 at 0.1 to 3.0 mg/kg.

Note on this clone: Its antigen is as yet unknown.

Samples were taken at baseline and on day 1 of cycles 4 and 7. The sequences come from CD4+ or CD8+ T cells sorted from blood, collected in a trial of the OX40 agonist ivuxolimab. This TCR was sampled from an adult with an advanced solid tumor such as melanoma, head and neck, liver or kidney cancer.

CDR3 DNA sequence: TGTGCCAGCAGCTCAAATAGCGGGGGCTGGGGGACCCAGTACTTC. Translating gives CASSSNSGGWGTQYF. The rearrangement uses TRBV27 and TRBJ2-5, with 9 bases lining up with TRBD2. Germline CDR1 and CDR2: MNHEY and SMNVEV (reference sequence). The V segment lost 6 bases and the J segment 7 bases; nucleotides outside the gene matches: 12. The CDR3 covers 15 residues.